This T cell receptor (beta chain) was observed in a study of blood T cell repertoires in COVID-19. About the study: Acute and convalescent COVID-19 samples came from the United States, Italy and Spain. The analysed material was cDNA or gDNA that came from T cells, B-cell-depleted T cells, or PBMCs.

Enrolled through a virtual design, the participants were between roughly 18 and 95 years of age and came from about two dozen US areas. Assignments of participants to cohorts depended upon their own reported clinical history. The protocol was immunoSEQ multiplex PCR, while the TCRdb copy is restricted to in-frame clones and leaves out a portion. The sample lists about 250,000 clones, approximately 85% seen once, with 5% to 8% in the top ten. CDR1 is MNHEY, CDR2 SVGAGI, per germline. CDR3 length: 16 amino acids. V shed 0 bases and J 0 bases; nucleotides not matched to a gene: 2. This clone was picked up one time.

The source is a woman aged 50 to 65 who had been exposed to COVID-19. The chain employs TRBV6-5 and TRBJ2-3; 8 bases are a match to TRBD2. Material for sequencing was PBMCs or T cells enriched from blood (not recorded which). The CDR3: CASSYSAGGSTDTQYF. CDR3 nucleotides: TGTGCCAGCAGTTACTCGGCGGGGGGAAGCACAGATACGCAGTATTTT.